This T cell receptor (beta chain) is from a study of T cells in narcolepsy. Study summary: Donors had narcolepsy type 1 or type 2, or were healthy controls.

Germline CDR1 and CDR2: SGHRS and YFSETQ. This CDR3 region has 14 residues. With 5 bases removed from V and 10 bases from J, the gap between germline ends came to 19 bases. Findings and limits, study-wide: HCRT-specific and TRIB2-specific autoreactive clonotypes appeared among same-patient CSF and blood CD4+ clonotypes. Healthy controls reportedly lacked the autoreactive clonotypes serially found in patients' blood. Some memory CD4+ repertoires had no autoreactive clone sequences.

On this clone: Its antigen is not identified.

Method: immunoSEQ multiplex PCR; TCRdb's copy keeps in-frame clones and lacks some. The sample carries some 13,000 clones, roughly nine tenths recorded once. The TCR comes from a human donor with narcolepsy. The chain uses TRBV5-1 and TRBJ2-1; possibly TRBD1 for D (7 bases). Input material: CD45RA- memory CD4+ T cells from PBMCs. The CDR3 DNA reads TGCGCCAGCAGTTCAGGACAGGCCGCGGGAGAGCAGTTCTTC. It yields the protein CASSSGQAAGEQFF.